These 20 T cell receptor beta chains share one sample of origin, sequenced in a study of CD8 T cells in Susac syndrome. It was with random hexamers that 0.5 to 1 ug RNA was reverse transcribed. TCRdb re-called the immunoSEQ multiplex PCR reads through MiXCR, storing one row per CDR3 protein. The sample has more than 70,000 distinct CDR3 sequences, roughly 95% seen once. Source material: CD8+ T cells from PBMCs. The source is a human donor with Susac syndrome.

The chain carries TRBV29-1 and TRBJ2-7; D not certain. CDR1 SQVTM and CDR2 ANQGSEA come from the germline V gene. Trimming removed 3 bases from V and 4 bases from J, with 13 bases in between. The CDR3 loop spans 13 amino acids. CDR3 amino acids: CSVEGSDSYEQYF. The CDR3 DNA follows: TGCAGCGTTGAGGGCAGCGACTCTTACGAGCAGTACTTC.

The CDR3: CASSLGQLNQPQHF. In DNA form, the CDR3 reads TGTGCCAGCAGTCTTGGACAGCTAAATCAGCCCCAGCATTTT. This chain links TRBV27 with TRBJ1-5, with D possibly matching TRBD1 (6 bases). This CDR3 is 14 amino acids long. Per the germline V gene, CDR1 is MNHEY and CDR2 is SMNVEV (reference sequence). V lost 5 bases, J lost 4 bases, and 12 bases lay in between.

The chain is built from TRBV11-2 and TRBJ1-2; 11 nucleotides match TRBD1. CDR3 length: 16 residues. J lost 8 bases, V lost 5 bases, and 13 bases had no gene match. The germline V gene encodes CDR1 SGHAT and CDR2 FQNNGV. CDR3 coding DNA: TGTGCCAGCAGCCGTACCGGGACAGGGGGTTTAGGGGGCTACACCTTC. Residues: CASSRTGTGGLGGYTF.

The rearrangement links TRBV3-1 to TRBJ2-7, with 8 bases lining up with TRBD1. The V and J ends lost 1 base and 3 bases, in that order; junction bases with no gene match: 5. In germline, CDR1 is LGHDT, CDR2 YNNKEL (reference sequence). CDR3 length: 15 amino acids. CDR3 DNA: TGTGCCAGCAGCCAAGTCGGGACAGGAAGCTACGAGCAGTACTTC. It translates to CASSQVGTGSYEQYF.

V and J are TRBV7-9 and TRBJ2-1; TRBD1 agrees at 9 bases. Looked up from germline, CDR1 is SEHNR and CDR2 is FQNEAQ (reference sequence). The junction had 7 bases not matched to a gene; V was cut back by 5 bases and J by 2 bases. The CDR3 contains 16 residues. The CDR3 DNA reads as TGTGCCAGCAGCCCCCCGGGACAGGGCCCCTACAATGAGCAGTTCTTC. This gives the protein CASSPPGQGPYNEQFF.

V usage is TRBV20-1 and J usage is TRBJ1-5; weak D call: TRBD1 (5 bases). Germline values: CDR1 DFQATT, CDR2 SNEGSKA (reference sequence). The CDR3 totals 14 residues. Trimming took off 5 bases at V and 4 bases at J, with 15 bases between the two ends. DNA for the CDR3: TGCAGTGCTGGCCGCAGGGTGGGTAATCAGCCCCAGCATTTT. Encoded protein: CSAGRRVGNQPQHF.

This chain connects TRBV29-1 to TRBJ1-1; no reliable D call. The ends were cut back, 4 bases at V and 9 bases at J, with 15 bases in the middle. Germline V gene sequence: CDR1 SQVTM, CDR2 ANQGSEA. The CDR3 runs 12 residues. CDR3: CSVVTPGTQAFF. CDR3 sequence (DNA): TGCAGCGTTGTAACCCCAGGTACTCAAGCTTTCTTT.

The chain employs TRBV28 and TRBJ2-6; no clear D gene. Germline assignment: CDR1 MDHEN and CDR2 SYDVKM. This CDR3 is 16 amino acids long. Deletions cut 2 bases from V and 1 base from J, with 9 bases between. This CDR3 is CASSLIAMSGANVLTF. The CDR3 DNA follows: TGTGCCAGCAGTTTAATAGCCATGTCTGGGGCCAACGTCCTGACTTTC. Using reference TRBV28 and TRBJ2-6 for the parts outside the CDR3, the full variable domain is DVKVTQSSRYLVKRTGEKVFLECVQDMDHENMFWYRQDPGLGLRLIYFSYDVKMKEKGDIPEGYSVSREKKERFSLILESASTNQTSMYLCASSLIAMSGANVLTFGAGSRLTVL.

The rearrangement links TRBV7-2 to TRBJ2-7, with 8 positions matching TRBD2. The CDR3 contains 13 residues. CDR1 and CDR2 from the germline V gene are SGHTA and FQGNSA. With 1 base clipped from V and 4 bases from J, the junction kept 0 bases outside the gene matches. The CDR3 loop reads CASSLVAGYEQYF. The CDR3 DNA sequence: TGTGCCAGCAGCTTAGTAGCGGGATACGAGCAGTACTTC.

The chain has TRBV19 and TRBJ1-1, with 7 bases matching TRBD1. J gave up 5 bases and V 7 bases, and 7 bases lay outside the gene matches. Germline CDR1 and CDR2: LNHDA and SQIVND (reference sequence). There are 13 residues in the CDR3. The CDR3 DNA sequence: TGTGCCAGTATCGACAGGGAAGGTACTGAAGCTTTCTTT. It is translated as CASIDREGTEAFF.

For the CDR3, the DNA is TGCGCCAGCAGCTTGATAAGGGACAGCTACTACGAGCAGTACTTC. This translates into CASSLIRDSYYEQYF. This chain connects TRBV5-1 to TRBJ2-7, with 7 bases fitting TRBD1. The CDR3 loop spans 15 amino acids. Germline V CDR1 and CDR2: SGHRS, YFSETQ. The ends lost 1 base at V and 3 bases at J; junction bases unmatched: 7.

V gene TRBV7-9 combines with J gene TRBJ2-2; D gene ambiguous. Germline values: CDR1 SEHNR, CDR2 FQNEAQ (reference sequence). Trimming left V 4 bases short and J 4 bases short, with 13 bases between. The CDR3 runs to 15 residues. In DNA form, the CDR3 reads TGTGCCAGCAGCTCGACCCCGGCCGGCACCGGGGAGCTGTTTTTT. It is translated as CASSSTPAGTGELFF.

CDR3: CASSQARGGQETQYF. The CDR3 coding sequence is TGCGCCAGCAGCCAAGCACGCGGGGGGCAAGAGACCCAGTACTTC. The chain is built from TRBV4-1 and TRBJ2-5, with TRBD2 identical over 8 bases. V lost 1 base to trimming and J lost 2 bases; unmatched junction nucleotides: 3. The CDR3 is 15 amino acids. Germline V CDR1 and CDR2: MGHRA, YSYEKL.

The chain uses TRBV9 and TRBJ2-7; 8 positions match TRBD1. The CDR3 is 13 amino acids. The V gene's germline CDR1 is SGDLS and CDR2 YYNGEE. V shed 3 bases, J shed 6 bases, and the junction held 5 bases outside the gene matches. In DNA, the CDR3 is TGTGCCAGCAGCGGAGACAGGGGTGCCGAGCAGTACTTC. It translates to CASSGDRGAEQYF. The full variable domain, with the rest looked up from reference TRBV9 and TRBJ2-7, is DSGVTQTPKHLITATGQRVTLRCSPRSGDLSVYWYQQSLDQGLQFLIQYYNGEERAKGNILERFSAQQFPDLHSELNLSSLELGDSALYFCASSGDRGAEQYFGPGTRLTVT.

The rearrangement joins TRBV7-9 to TRBJ2-7, with a weak D call TRBD1 (6 bases). The V gene's germline CDR1 is SEHNR and CDR2 FQNEAQ (reference sequence). The CDR3 sequence is 12 residues long. V was trimmed by 5 bases and J by 7 bases, leaving 12 bases between them. CDR3 in DNA: TGTGCCAGCAGCCAAGGGGGTGGAGAGCAGTACTTC. Translating it yields CASSQGGGEQYF.

The chain employs TRBV7-9 and TRBJ2-1, with D perhaps given as TRBD1 or TRBD2 (5 bases each). Deletions cut 5 bases from V and 5 bases from J, with 13 bases between. Germline V gives CDR1 SEHNR, CDR2 FQNEAQ (reference sequence). The CDR3 is made up of 14 amino acids. The CDR3, as DNA: TGTGCCAGCAGCCCCCTGCTGGGGGACAATGAGCAGTTCTTC. Translating gives CASSPLLGDNEQFF.

The V call is TRBV5-1, the J call TRBJ2-5, with D tentatively TRBD1 (7 bases). V lost 1 base, J lost 3 bases, and 16 bases lay in between. CDR3 length: 16 amino acids. In germline, CDR1 is SGHRS, CDR2 YFSETQ. CDR3 coding DNA: TGCGCCAGCAGCTTGTCGGAGGGGGCAGATAAAGAGACCCAGTACTTC. Translating gives CASSLSEGADKETQYF.

The chain carries TRBV20-1 and TRBJ1-1; TRBD1 aligns across 9 bases. Germline V gene data show CDR1 as DFQATT and CDR2 as SNEGSKA (reference sequence). The J segment lost 1 base and the V segment lost 3 bases, leaving 0 bases of the junction unmatched. This CDR3 has 13 residues. CDR3 nucleotide sequence: TGCAGTGCTAGGGACAGGGGGAACACTGAAGCTTTCTTT. Translation: CSARDRGNTEAFF.

This clonotype was observed once. The rearrangement joins TRBV27 to TRBJ2-3; D call uncertain. V lost 6 bases, J lost 0 bases, and 13 bases lay in between. This CDR3 region has 15 residues. CDR1 is MNHEY and CDR2 is SMNVEV in the germline V gene (reference sequence). CDR3 DNA sequence: TGTGCCAGCAGACCTTTCCCACGTAGCACAGATACGCAGTATTTT. Translating it yields CASRPFPRSTDTQYF.

The V gene is TRBV9, the J gene TRBJ2-3; 8 nucleotides match TRBD2. Trimming removed 0 bases from V and 2 bases from J; junction bases left unmatched: 8. CDR1 is SGDLS, CDR2 YYNGEE, per germline. The CDR3 totals 17 residues. CDR3 sequence reads: CASSVVPSGHVTDTQYF. The CDR3 nucleotides are TGTGCCAGCAGCGTAGTTCCTAGCGGGCATGTCACAGATACGCAGTATTTT.